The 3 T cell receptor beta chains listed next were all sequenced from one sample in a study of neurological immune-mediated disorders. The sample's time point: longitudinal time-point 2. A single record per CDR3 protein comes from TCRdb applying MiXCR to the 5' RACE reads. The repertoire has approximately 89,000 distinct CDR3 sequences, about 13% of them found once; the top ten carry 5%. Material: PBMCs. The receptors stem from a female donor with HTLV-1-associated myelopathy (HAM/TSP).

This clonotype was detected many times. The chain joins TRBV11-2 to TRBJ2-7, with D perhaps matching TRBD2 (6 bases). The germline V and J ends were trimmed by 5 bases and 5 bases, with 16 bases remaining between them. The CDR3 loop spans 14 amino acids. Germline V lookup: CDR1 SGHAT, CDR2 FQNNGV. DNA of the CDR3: TGTGCCAGCAGCCAAACGCGGGGCGTCCACGAGCAGTACTTC. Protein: CASSQTRGVHEQYF.

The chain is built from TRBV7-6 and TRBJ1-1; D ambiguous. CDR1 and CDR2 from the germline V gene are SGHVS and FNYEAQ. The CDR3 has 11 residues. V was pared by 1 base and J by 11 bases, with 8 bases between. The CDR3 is CASSLGLEAFF. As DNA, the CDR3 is TGTGCCAGCAGCTTAGGGTTGGAGGCTTTCTTT.

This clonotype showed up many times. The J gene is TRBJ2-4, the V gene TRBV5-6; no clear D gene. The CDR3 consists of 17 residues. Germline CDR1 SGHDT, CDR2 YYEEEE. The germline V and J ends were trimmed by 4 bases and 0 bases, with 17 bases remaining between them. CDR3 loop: CASSPPVSVVAKNIQYF. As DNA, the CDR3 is TGTGCCAGCAGCCCCCCGGTCAGCGTCGTAGCCAAAAACATTCAGTACTTC.